The 5 T cell receptor beta chains reported below all come from one sample, sequenced in a study of T cells in Graves' hyperthyroidism and ophthalmopathy (dated by TCRdb to about 2019). Library preparation used multiplex PCR. Instrument used: Illumina HiSeq 2000. Amplification of TCR beta CDR3 regions was carried out from RNA transcripts. For the first round of RT-PCR on the TCR CDR3, the HTBI primer set was used together with the Qiagen OneStep RT-PCR kit. In-frame beta chains were kept once TCRdb had trimmed the public reads at Q25 with fastp and called clones with MiXCR. CDR3 protein sequences are deduplicated, and each keeps its most common genes and DNA. The sample table lists fewer than 500,000 distinct CDR3 sequences, approximately 15% of them with a count of one. The top ten hold around 14% of the sample. What was sequenced was blood. All receptors derive from a man aged 18-30 years with Graves' ophthalmopathy.

This clonotype has at least ten counts. The chain combines TRBV12-3 or TRBV12-4 with TRBJ1-2; no reliable D call. This CDR3 comprises 14 residues. The ends were cut back, 4 bases at V and 4 bases at J, with 13 bases in the middle. CDR3 sequence reads: CASSYSDGPYGYTF. DNA for the CDR3: TGTGCCAGCAGTTACTCAGACGGGCCCTATGGCTACACCTTC.

The rearrangement joins TRBV27 to TRBJ2-1; the match to TRBD2 covers 7 bases. The V gene end was trimmed by 3 bases and the J gene end by 5 bases; junction bases not matched to a gene: 1. The CDR3 is 13 residues long. Per germline, CDR1 MNHEY and CDR2 SMNVEV (reference sequence). CDR3 protein: CASSFLADNEQFF. CDR3 nucleotide sequence: TGTGCCAGCAGTTTTCTAGCGGACAATGAGCAGTTCTTC.

The V gene is TRBV27, the J gene TRBJ2-5, with D maybe TRBD2 (6 bases). Germline CDR1 is MNHEY and CDR2 is SMNVEV (reference sequence). Trimming removed 1 base at V and 0 bases at J, with 15 bases between. CDR3 length: 17 amino acids. The CDR3 region is CASSLLDGSGDQETQYF. The CDR3 region has the DNA TGTGCCAGCAGTTTATTGGACGGATCGGGGGACCAAGAGACCCAGTACTTC.

This clonotype occurred many times. The chain's CDR3 is CASTPSHPYEQYF. Here the CDR3 DNA reads TGTGCCAGCACGCCCAGCCATCCCTACGAGCAGTACTTC. The chain links TRBV6-1 to TRBJ2-7, with D hard to call. CDR3 size: 13 residues. The germline V and J ends were trimmed by 7 bases and 2 bases, with 12 bases remaining between them. In germline, CDR1 is MNHNS, CDR2 SASEGT.

This clonotype was recorded at least ten times. The chain joins TRBV9 to TRBJ2-5, with 14 positions matching TRBD2. The CDR3 contains 15 residues. Germline CDR1 SGDLS, CDR2 YYNGEE. With V trimmed by 0 bases and J by 5 bases, 0 bases remained unmatched. This chain's CDR3 is CASSVGTSGGETQYF. CDR3 coding DNA: TGTGCCAGCAGCGTAGGGACTAGCGGGGGGGAGACCCAGTACTTC.